The subject of this entry is one TCR beta chain. Its specificity is not known. These donors were members of the roughly 120-subject validation cohort, a group separate from the roughly 670-subject first cohort. The data were produced by immunoSEQ multiplex PCR, yet TCRdb's version contains in-frame clones alone and is incomplete. The profile shows over 200,000 clones, roughly 91% of them singletons. These data belong to a study of cytomegalovirus exposure and HLA in healthy donors. Study-level points and caveats: Investigators reported fewer than 200 TCR beta chains as tied to cytomegalovirus. It was reportedly the case that the classifier diagnosed cytomegalovirus status with high specificity and sensitivity. Three chains tied to CMV proved CMV antigen-specific in vitro.

Germline V gene lookup returns CDR1 MGHDK and CDR2 SYGVNS. Trimming took 9 bases from V and 1 from J; bases not matched to a gene: 13. CDR3 length: 16 amino acids. The genes are TRBV25-1 and TRBJ1-1, with TRBD1 matching 8 bases. Specimen: PBMCs. This TCR derives from a woman aged 18 to 35 in good health and CMV-seropositive. CDR3 residues: CASTRTDRGENTEAFF. In DNA, the CDR3 is TGTGCCAGTACAAGAACCGACAGGGGTGAGAACACTGAAGCTTTCTTT.